This is a list of T cell receptor beta chains from one sample in a study of OX40 agonist ivuxolimab in advanced cancers. Repertoires were generated with immunoSEQ multiplex PCR, while TCRdb's copy carries only in-frame clones and drops some. Here the sample spans fewer than 50,000 clones, more than 75% being singletons. The sample was CD4+ or CD8+ T cells sorted from blood, taken in a trial of the OX40 agonist ivuxolimab. Receptors were obtained from an adult with an advanced solid tumor such as melanoma, head and neck, liver or kidney cancer. CDR3s include the opening cysteine and the closing phenylalanine or tryptophan.

cdr3_aa	v_call	cdr3_length	j_call
CAWSVSGTSGSYEQYF	TRBV30	16	TRBJ2-7
CASSGWDIYEQYF	TRBV7-3	13	TRBJ2-7
CAGEDKASGRKGTGELFF	TRBV2	18	TRBJ2-2
CASSFGQGAHEQYF	TRBV5-6	14	TRBJ2-7
CATSRNREIGNTEAFF	TRBV15	16	TRBJ1-1
CASLGRGLNF	TRBV7-9	10	TRBJ2-5
CASSPSGNTIYF	TRBV19	12	TRBJ1-3
CASSVDRGRETQYF	TRBV9	14	TRBJ2-5
CAWVDTGGYTF	TRBV30	11	TRBJ1-2
CASSLGGTGLREQYF	TRBV7-6	15	TRBJ2-7
CASSVGTGEVGTEAFF	TRBV9	16	TRBJ1-1
CASSEWGGSYNEQFF	TRBV9	15	TRBJ2-1
CASSLGNGGYEQYF	TRBV13	14	TRBJ2-7
CASIIGRDRGSPLHF	TRBV2	15	TRBJ1-6
CASSVLPAGVTDTQYF	TRBV9	16	TRBJ2-3
CASSIDLRGRERDQPQHF	TRBV19	18	TRBJ1-5
CASSVGTTDRLNIQYF	TRBV9	16	TRBJ2-4
CASSSGLPYNEQFF	TRBV7-9	14	TRBJ2-1
CASSKGRSSQEETQYF	TRBV9	16	TRBJ2-5
CAGFRQNTDTQYF	TRBV30	13	TRBJ2-3
CASSSVGYEQYF	TRBV11-2	12	TRBJ2-7
CASSLDSSTDTQYF	TRBV5-6	14	TRBJ2-3
CASSFGRGDNQPQHF	TRBV7-8	15	TRBJ1-5
CASSTPRGTGKNYEQYF	TRBV21-1	17	TRBJ2-7
CASSVGAAADGYTF	TRBV9	14	TRBJ1-2
CASSQGKPYSFVSYEQYF	TRBV14	18	TRBJ2-7
CASSKSGLAQPQHF	TRBV6-5	14	TRBJ1-5
CASSVVAGNSPLHF	TRBV9	14	TRBJ1-6
CASSFIERTEAFF	TRBV7-2	13	TRBJ1-1
CASSQDRPGLTRDQYF	TRBV4-3	16	TRBJ2-5
CASSYGSVDGFF	TRBV6-5	12	TRBJ1-1
CASGRGEVGELFF	TRBV27	13	TRBJ2-2
CASSQRPGLAAYSYNEQFF	TRBV5-4	19	TRBJ2-1
CASRPLQGPSYEQYF	TRBV7-8	15	TRBJ2-7
CASRSPTNEKLFF	TRBV19	13	TRBJ1-4
CASSSPTGGLDQPQHF	TRBV7-2	16	TRBJ1-5
CASSPDEAFF	TRBV7-9	10	TRBJ1-1